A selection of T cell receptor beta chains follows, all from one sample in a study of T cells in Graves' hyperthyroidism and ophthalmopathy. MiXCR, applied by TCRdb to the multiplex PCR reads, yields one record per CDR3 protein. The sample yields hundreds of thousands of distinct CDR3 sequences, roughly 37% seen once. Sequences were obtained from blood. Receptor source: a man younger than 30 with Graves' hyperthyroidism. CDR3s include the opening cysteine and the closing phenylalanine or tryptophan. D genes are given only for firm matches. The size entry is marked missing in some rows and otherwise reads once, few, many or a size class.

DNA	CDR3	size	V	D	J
TGTGCCAGCAGTTACTCAAGGGGGCCCTCCTACGAGCAGTACTTC	CASSYSRGPSYEQYF	few	TRBV6-5	TRBD1	TRBJ2-7
TGTGCCAGCAGCTTAGGCCAGGGGCTGGTCACTGAAGCTTTCTTT	CASSLGQGLVTEAFF	many	TRBV7-9	-	TRBJ1-1
TGTGCCAGCAGCTTAGGCCTCCCTTGGGAGACCCAGTACTTC	CASSLGLPWETQYF	many	TRBV7-8	-	TRBJ2-5
TGTGCCAGCAGCTTAGGAGGACTAGCGGGAGGCGAGCAGTACTTC	CASSLGGLAGGEQYF	many	TRBV5-1	TRBD2	TRBJ2-7
TGCAGCCAGGGAGGATCCTACGAGCAGTACTTC	CSQGGSYEQYF	few	TRBV29-1	-	TRBJ2-7
TGTGCCAGCTATTACAGGGGGCTTATCCCTGAAGCTTTCTTT	CASYYRGLIPEAFF	-	TRBV12-3/TRBV12-4	TRBD1	TRBJ1-1
TGCGCCAGCAGCCCCGCTAGACCGGAAGGCGAGCAGTACTTC	CASSPARPEGEQYF	many	TRBV5-1	-	TRBJ2-7
TGTGCCAGCAGACAGACAGCGTATAGCAATCAGCCCCAGCATTTT	CASRQTAYSNQPQHF	few	TRBV6-5	-	TRBJ1-5
TGTGCCAGCAGCACAACAGGGGGAGGAATCGCTTTCTTT	CASSTTGGGIAFF	many	TRBV9	TRBD1	TRBJ1-1
TGCAGTGCGGGGGCGCACTACGAGCAGTACTTC	CSAGAHYEQYF	many	TRBV20-1	-	TRBJ2-7
TGTGCTAGTGGTGCCAACACAGGGACCACCGGGGAGCTGTTTTTT	CASGANTGTTGELFF	-	TRBV12-5	-	TRBJ2-2
TGCGCCAGCAGCCCTGACTTGGGCACTGAAGCTTTCTTT	CASSPDLGTEAFF	-	TRBV5-1	-	TRBJ1-1
TGTGCCAGTACGTGGGGGAGGGGCACTGAAGCTTTCTTT	CASTWGRGTEAFF	few	TRBV19	-	TRBJ1-1
TGTGCCAGCAGACCCCGGGCCTTTAATGAAAAACTGTTTTTT	CASRPRAFNEKLFF	-	TRBV7-9	-	TRBJ1-4
TGTGCCAGCGGACAGAGGAGAACTGAAGCTTTCTTT	CASGQRRTEAFF	-	TRBV27	-	TRBJ1-1
TGTGCCAGCAGTCGGACGGTTGCCAACTCTGGAAACACCATATATTTT	CASSRTVANSGNTIYF	few	TRBV6-4	-	TRBJ1-3
TGTGCCAGCAGGATAGAAAGGAGTGAAAAACTGTTTTTT	CASRIERSEKLFF	many	TRBV2	-	TRBJ1-4
TGTGCCAGCAGCACAAGACAGGGAGGCGGCACTGAAGCTTTCTTT	CASSTRQGGGTEAFF	once	TRBV7-9	TRBD1	TRBJ1-1
TGTGCCAGCAGCTTAAGCCGGGGGTTGGTCGCCGGGGAGCTGTTTTTT	CASSLSRGLVAGELFF	-	TRBV11-2	-	TRBJ2-2
TGCAGCGTTGCAACCGTCGGTACAGGAAACACCATATATTTT	CSVATVGTGNTIYF	-	TRBV29-1	-	TRBJ1-3
TGTGCCAGCAGTTTAGCCGACCCTGACACTGAAGCTTTCTTT	CASSLADPDTEAFF	few	TRBV12-3/TRBV12-4	-	TRBJ1-1
TGTGCCAGCAGTCGCGGACCCTACAGGGGGAGTGAAAAACTGTTTTTT	CASSRGPYRGSEKLFF	many	TRBV7-2	TRBD1	TRBJ1-4
TGTGCCAGCAGTTGGGACCGCTACGAGCAGTACTTC	CASSWDRYEQYF	many	TRBV7-2	-	TRBJ2-7
TGTGCCAGCTTGGGAAGGCACATCAGTGAAGCTTTCTTT	CASLGRHISEAFF	-	TRBV25-1	-	TRBJ1-1